Following are 12 T cell receptor beta chains from one sample sequenced in a study of early T cells in non-severe SARS-CoV-2 infection. A single record per CDR3 protein comes from TCRdb applying MiXCR to the 5' RACE reads. Here the sample spans about 83,000 distinct CDR3 sequences, 8% to 13% being singletons. The material sequenced was whole blood, taken at baseline. The source of these receptors is an adult who was a healthcare worker with PCR-confirmed SARS-CoV-2 infection or an uninfected control (not recorded which).

V gene TRBV12-3 or TRBV12-4 combines with J gene TRBJ2-2, with 7 bases identical to TRBD2. V was pared by 1 base and J by 2 bases, with 4 bases of the junction left unmatched. The CDR3 consists of 16 residues. CDR3 amino acids: CASSLGLAVNTGELFF. For the CDR3, the DNA is TGTGCCAGCAGTTTAGGGCTAGCGGTTAACACCGGGGAGCTGTTTTTT.

V is TRBV3-1 and J is TRBJ2-7; D gene uncertain. From germline, CDR1 is LGHDT and CDR2 YNNKEL (reference sequence). The V end lost 2 bases, the J end lost 3 bases, and 8 bases lay between the germline ends. The CDR3 runs to 13 residues. The CDR3 protein is CASSQRRNYEQYF. CDR3 bases: TGTGCCAGCAGCCAAAGGCGGAACTACGAGCAGTACTTC.

This clonotype was detected only a few times. The V call is TRBV20-1, the J call TRBJ1-3; D possibly corresponds to TRBD1 (6 bases). With 3 bases removed from V and 0 bases from J, the gap between germline ends came to 6 bases. This CDR3 contains 13 residues. From germline, CDR1 is DFQATT and CDR2 SNEGSKA (reference sequence). The CDR3 here is CSASRGSGNTIYF. CDR3 in DNA: TGCAGTGCTAGCAGGGGCTCTGGAAACACCATATATTTT.

The rearrangement links TRBV14 to TRBJ1-1; TRBD1 might be the D (6 bases). V lost 0 bases and J 6 bases, leaving 14 bases between the germline ends. CDR3 size: 15 residues. Germline V gene data show CDR1 as SGHDN and CDR2 as FVKESK. As DNA, the CDR3 is TGTGCCAGCAGCCAAGATCCTACAGGGAAGGCTGAAGCTTTCTTT. Translated, it gives CASSQDPTGKAEAFF.

The chain carries TRBV20-1 and TRBJ2-1; 14 bases are shared with TRBD2. The germline gives CDR1 DFQATT, CDR2 SNEGSKA (reference sequence). The CDR3 has 14 residues. V was pared by 5 bases and J by 9 bases, with 6 bases of the junction left unmatched. CDR3 in DNA: TGCAGTGCTTACGGGACTAGCGGGAGTTTTGAGCAGTTCTTC. Translation: CSAYGTSGSFEQFF.

There are many counts of this clonotype. This chain joins TRBV12-3 or TRBV12-4 and TRBJ2-1; D not resolved. This CDR3 comprises 10 residues. Trimming took 3 bases from V and 7 from J, leaving 1 base between them. In DNA form, the CDR3 reads TGTGCCAGCAGTTTTAATGAGCAGTTCTTC. The encoded protein is CASSFNEQFF.

The V and J genes are TRBV7-9 and TRBJ2-3, with D possibly being TRBD2 (7 bases). CDR1 is SEHNR, CDR2 FQNEAQ, per germline (reference sequence). The CDR3 sequence is 14 residues long. V was clipped by 5 bases and J by 0 bases, with 9 bases between them. CDR3 nucleotides: TGTGCCAGCAGCGGGGGGGCCAGCACAGATACGCAGTATTTT. The encoded protein is CASSGGASTDTQYF.

This clonotype was found many times. The rearrangement links TRBV24-1 to TRBJ2-1; D is unclear. CDR1 KGHDR and CDR2 SFDVKD come from the germline V gene. The CDR3 runs 13 residues. V was shortened by 0 bases and J by 7 bases, with 6 bases between the two germline ends. CDR3 sequence reads: CATSDLRTNEQFF. The CDR3 DNA reads as TGTGCCACCAGTGATTTGCGGACGAATGAGCAGTTCTTC.

There are many counts of this clonotype. CDR3 in amino acids: CASSENSGGASDTQYF. The CDR3 region has the DNA TGTGCCAGCAGTGAAAATAGCGGAGGGGCGTCAGATACGCAGTATTTT. The chain recombines TRBV6-4 with TRBJ2-3, with TRBD2 as a possible D gene (6 bases). The CDR3 runs to 16 residues. V was clipped by 3 bases and J by 4 bases, with 17 bases between them. CDR1 and CDR2 (germline): MRHNA, SNTAGT.

This clonotype was recorded at least ten times. The chain uses TRBV7-9 and TRBJ1-6, with 7 nucleotides matching TRBD1. The CDR3 runs to 15 residues. Germline CDR1 reads SEHNR; CDR2 reads FQNEAQ (reference sequence). V lost 5 bases to trimming and J lost 7 bases; unmatched junction nucleotides: 8. CDR3 sequence (DNA): TGTGCCAGCAGCAAGACAGGGATGAAGAATTCACCCCTCCACTTT. Its protein is CASSKTGMKNSPLHF.

This clonotype appeared a few times. The chain employs TRBV9 and TRBJ2-2; perhaps TRBD2 as D (6 bases). From germline, CDR1 is SGDLS and CDR2 YYNGEE. This CDR3 comprises 15 residues. Trimming took 1 base from V and 7 from J, leaving 14 bases between them. The CDR3 DNA reads as TGTGCCAGCAGCGTAAGAACGGGAGCGGTCGGGGAGCTGTTTTTT. Translating gives CASSVRTGAVGELFF.

The V call is TRBV10-3, the J call TRBJ2-1, with D uncertain. The CDR3 is 11 residues long. Germline V gives CDR1 ENHRY, CDR2 SYGVKD. Between the trimmed V and J ends, which lost 2 bases and 10 bases, there was a span of 6 bases. The CDR3 region is CAISEGWEQFF. The CDR3 DNA reads as TGTGCCATCAGTGAGGGCTGGGAGCAGTTCTTC.